This is a list of T cell receptor beta chains from one sample in a study of T cells after yellow fever vaccination. TCRdb used MiXCR to reprocess the 5' RACE reads, holding one entry per CDR3 protein. The repertoire includes 200,000 to 250,000 distinct CDR3 sequences, roughly 7.2% of them detected once, and around 0.9% sits in the top ten. The input for sequencing was CD4+ T cells sorted from PBMCs, taken 15 days after the yellow fever booster vaccination. The receptor set was obtained from a man younger than 40 who received the YFV17D yellow fever vaccine. CDR3s include the opening cysteine and the closing phenylalanine or tryptophan. The D gene is left open where the match is weak. A clone size is listed for some rows: how often the clone was seen (once, few, many), or a class if it is expanded.

size: few; V: TRBV18; J: TRBJ2-7; D: TRBD2; DNA: TGTGCCAGCTCACCGGTGTGGGTGGCGGGAGCAAACGAGCAGTACTTC; CDR3: CASSPVWVAGANEQYF
size: many; V: TRBV27; J: TRBJ2-5; D: -; DNA: TGTGCCAGCACTCTAAAGAGGGCGGGGAGGGAGACCCAGTACTTC; CDR3: CASTLKRAGRETQYF
size: few; V: TRBV5-4; J: TRBJ2-5; D: TRBD2; DNA: TGTGCCAGCAATCCGACTAGCGGGGGGCAAGAGACCCAGTACTTC; CDR3: CASNPTSGGQETQYF
size: few; V: TRBV7-7; J: TRBJ2-3; D: -; DNA: TGTGCTAGCAGCTTTAGCGCCTCCGATACGCAGTATTTT; CDR3: CASSFSASDTQYF
size: -; V: TRBV27; J: TRBJ2-7; D: TRBD1; DNA: TGTGCCAGCAGTCTGACAGGGGGACAGCGCGAGCAGTACTTC; CDR3: CASSLTGGQREQYF
size: few; V: TRBV18; J: TRBJ2-6; D: TRBD1; DNA: TGTGCCAGCTCACCGACTGCCGGGACAGGGGAATACTCTGGGGCCAACGTCCTGACTTTC; CDR3: CASSPTAGTGEYSGANVLTF
size: few; V: TRBV5-1; J: TRBJ1-5; D: -; DNA: TGCGCCAGCAGTTGGGCGGGGATGAGCAATCAGCCCCAGCATTTT; CDR3: CASSWAGMSNQPQHF
size: many; V: TRBV10-3; J: TRBJ2-7; D: TRBD2; DNA: TGTGCCATCAGTGAAATGTTAGCGGGAGCCGACGAGCAGTACTTC; CDR3: CAISEMLAGADEQYF
size: many; V: TRBV20-1; J: TRBJ2-3; D: -; DNA: TGCAGTGCTAGTCCCGGGAGCACAGATACGCAGTATTTT; CDR3: CSASPGSTDTQYF
size: many; V: TRBV7-2; J: TRBJ2-3; D: -; DNA: TGTGCCAGCAGCCCCCGCGTAGAAACGCAGTATTTT; CDR3: CASSPRVETQYF
size: many; V: TRBV9; J: TRBJ2-7; D: -; DNA: TGTGCCAGCAGCGTAGCCTCCCCGCAGGCCGGCGAGCAGTACTTC; CDR3: CASSVASPQAGEQYF
size: -; V: TRBV24-1; J: TRBJ2-3; D: -; DNA: TGTGCCACCAGTGGAGGGGGAACAGATACGCAGTATTTT; CDR3: CATSGGGTDTQYF
size: -; V: TRBV5-1; J: TRBJ2-7; D: TRBD2; DNA: TGCGCCAGCAGCTGGGGACTAGCGGGTCCGTACGAGCAGTACTTC; CDR3: CASSWGLAGPYEQYF
size: many; V: TRBV20-1; J: TRBJ2-7; D: -; DNA: TGCAGTGTACCCGGACGGAACTCCTACGAGCAGTACTTC; CDR3: CSVPGRNSYEQYF
size: few; V: TRBV30; J: TRBJ1-4; D: -; DNA: TGTGCCTGGAGTGCTCAGACGGAAAAACTGTTTTTT; CDR3: CAWSAQTEKLFF
size: many; V: TRBV6-2/TRBV6-3; J: TRBJ2-2; D: -; DNA: TGTGCCAGCAGTTCCGGACGGAGCTTGGAGCTGTTTTTT; CDR3: CASSSGRSLELFF
size: -; V: TRBV29-1; J: TRBJ1-3; D: -; DNA: TGCAGCGTTGGGTGGGCTGGAAACACCATATATTTT; CDR3: CSVGWAGNTIYF
size: -; V: TRBV6-5; J: TRBJ2-5; D: TRBD1; DNA: TGTGCCAGCGCGACAGGGGTCCAAGAGACCCAGTACTTC; CDR3: CASATGVQETQYF
size: -; V: TRBV12-3/TRBV12-4; J: TRBJ2-3; D: -; DNA: TGTGCCAGCAGTTTACAGGCTAGCGTGAGCACAGATACGCAGTATTTT; CDR3: CASSLQASVSTDTQYF
size: -; V: TRBV4-3; J: TRBJ1-2; D: -; DNA: TGCGCCAGCAGCCAAGGGGACATCAACTATGGCTACACCTTC; CDR3: CASSQGDINYGYTF
size: -; V: TRBV12-3/TRBV12-4; J: TRBJ1-2; D: -; DNA: TGTGCCAGCAGTCTCAGGGTTGGCTATGGCTACACCTTC; CDR3: CASSLRVGYGYTF
size: few; V: TRBV6-2/TRBV6-3; J: TRBJ2-1; D: -; DNA: TGTGCCAGCAGTCCCCTTAGCGCTTCCTACAATGAGCAGTTCTTC; CDR3: CASSPLSASYNEQFF
size: few; V: TRBV2; J: TRBJ2-5; D: -; DNA: TGTGCCAGCAGTCCAGGGTCCTCCGCGGTGGAGACCCAGTACTTC; CDR3: CASSPGSSAVETQYF
size: few; V: TRBV18; J: TRBJ2-3; D: -; DNA: TGTGCCAGCTCACAAACTCCGGGACATGGCACAGATACGCAGTATTTT; CDR3: CASSQTPGHGTDTQYF
size: many; V: TRBV7-8; J: TRBJ2-1; D: TRBD1; DNA: TGTGCCAGCAGCCGACAGGGGTATTCGTACAATGAGCAGTTCTTC; CDR3: CASSRQGYSYNEQFF
size: few; V: TRBV27; J: TRBJ2-1; D: TRBD1; DNA: TGTGCCAGCAGTTCAAACAGGGGGCGAGGCAATGAGCAGTTCTTC; CDR3: CASSSNRGRGNEQFF
size: -; V: TRBV3-1; J: TRBJ2-5; D: TRBD2; DNA: TGTGCCAGCAGCCTTACTAGCGGGAGTCTAGGAGAGACCCAGTACTTC; CDR3: CASSLTSGSLGETQYF
size: few; V: TRBV20-1; J: TRBJ2-7; D: -; DNA: TGCAGTGCTACCCTGAGCAGGGGTTTGGGGGAGCAGTACTTC; CDR3: CSATLSRGLGEQYF
size: few; V: TRBV9; J: TRBJ2-2; D: TRBD2; DNA: TGTGCCAGCAGCCCCGGGGGGGTCCGAGTGGCCGGGGAGCTGTTTTTT; CDR3: CASSPGGVRVAGELFF
size: -; V: TRBV10-3; J: TRBJ1-5; D: -; DNA: TGTGCCATCAGTGACACAGGGCAGCCCCAGCATTTT; CDR3: CAISDTGQPQHF
size: many; V: TRBV5-1; J: TRBJ1-4; D: -; DNA: TGCGCCAGCAGCTTGGCTCGCGGCCAAGTTGCCGAAAAACTGTTTTTT; CDR3: CASSLARGQVAEKLFF
size: many; V: TRBV2; J: TRBJ2-1; D: -; DNA: TGTGCCACCAACCTGGACGATGAGCAGTTCTTC; CDR3: CATNLDDEQFF